This T cell receptor (beta chain) was obtained from a study of cytomegalovirus exposure and HLA in healthy donors. A multiplex PCR was run with 60 Vbeta primers and 13 Jbeta primers. Profiling relied on immunoSEQ multiplex PCR, and the TCRdb table lists in-frame clones only, not all of them. This sample carries 150,000 to 200,000 clones, approximately 80% of them seen once, and the ten largest clones take more than 0.5%. The length of the CDR3 is 15 residues. V was trimmed by 3 bases and J by 5 bases, leaving 17 bases between them. From germline, CDR1 is KGHSH and CDR2 LQKENI. Sequencing was performed on PBMCs. The genes are TRBV18 and TRBJ2-7; tentative D call: TRBD1 (5 bases). The clonotype was recovered from a woman between 45 and 60 years old in good health and CMV-seronegative. Written as DNA, the CDR3 is TGTGCCAGCTCACCGCGCCCCGGGTCAGGGAACGAGCAGTACTTC. Translated, it gives CASSPRPGSGNEQYF. Filled out from reference TRBV18 and TRBJ2-7, the complete variable domain reads NAGVMQNPRHLVRRRGQEARLRCSPMKGHSHVYWYRQLPEEGLKFMVYLQKENIIDESGMPKERFSAEFPKEGPSILRIQQVVRGDSAAYFCASSPRPGSGNEQYFGPGTRLTVT.